This T cell receptor (beta chain) was captured by sequencing in a study of T-cell reconstitution after alpha-beta-depleted transplantation in children. This clonotype was seen only a few times. The CDR3 covers 17 residues. After removal of 3 bases from V and 8 bases from J, the junction contained 15 bases not matched to a gene. Germline CDR1 reads SGHTA; CDR2 reads FQGNSA. It was with unique molecular identifiers that the TCRbeta library was prepared. MiXCR, run by TCRdb on the PCR reads, gives a single entry per CDR3 protein. The sample records 490,000 or so distinct CDR3 sequences, about 12% being singletons.

This TCR derives from a human donor who donated a stem cell graft to a child with combined immunodeficiency. The chain links TRBV7-2 to TRBJ2-1; the match to TRBD2 covers 8 bases. The source was PBMCs from the stem cell graft donor, collected from the stem cell graft. The CDR3 region has the DNA TGTGCCAGCAGCTTGTTCGCTCGTGGGAGCGGGGGAGATGAGCAGTTCTTC. Translating gives CASSLFARGSGGDEQFF.